This T cell receptor (beta chain) was identified during a study of spatial heterogeneity in lung cancer. Turning to the study itself: For the average unique TCR and UMI combination, more than 8.5 occurrences appeared in raw reads.

This clonotype was observed a few times. Its matching antigen is unknown. TCRdb passed the 5' RACE reads through MiXCR, listing each CDR3 protein once. Here the sample spans around 89,000 distinct CDR3 sequences, 12% being singletons. Points from the study as a whole: Resection blood, more than follow-up blood, showed ubiquitous expanded tumor TCRs.

Time point given: sample taken at primary tumor resection. Donors were about 70 untreated early-stage non-small cell lung cancer patients. Sequencing covered unsorted whole RNA taken from tumor, nontumor lung or frozen PBMC. The receptor's source is a male donor with early-stage non-small cell lung cancer. The sequencing here drew on PBMCs, taken at surgery.

Here the CDR3 DNA reads TGTGCCAGCAGGTCAACTAGCGCCGGGGAGCTGTTTTTT. It codes for CASRSTSAGELFF. The chain joins TRBV13 to TRBJ2-2, with 7 bases matching TRBD2. V was clipped by 6 bases and J by 6 bases; unmatched bases: 4. The CDR3 has 13 amino acids. Per the germline V gene, CDR1 is PRHDT and CDR2 is FYEKMQ (reference sequence).